This T cell receptor (beta chain) was captured in a study of blood T cell repertoires in COVID-19. Study at large: T cells, B-cell-depleted T cells, or PBMCs supplied cDNA or gDNA.

The authors' processing: Amplifying reference gene primers gave estimates of nucleated cell counts. TCRdb's copy holds only in-frame clones and misses some; the assay was immunoSEQ multiplex PCR. The D gene and trimming were derived from the DNA, and the V and J assignments and clone size from that table. The repertoire holds under 300,000 clones, with around 82% as singletons. The TCR comes from an elderly man with acute or convalescent COVID-19. Sequencing was done on a sample of peripheral blood.

Here the CDR3 reads CARGQGATEAFF. DNA for the CDR3: TGTGCCAGGGGACAGGGGGCCACTGAAGCTTTCTTT. The chain joins TRBV30 to TRBJ1-1; TRBD1 aligns across 12 bases. Unmatched junction bases numbered 2, after V lost 8 bases and J lost 4 bases. The length of the CDR3 is 12 residues. The germline gives CDR1 GTSNPN, CDR2 SVGIG (reference sequence).